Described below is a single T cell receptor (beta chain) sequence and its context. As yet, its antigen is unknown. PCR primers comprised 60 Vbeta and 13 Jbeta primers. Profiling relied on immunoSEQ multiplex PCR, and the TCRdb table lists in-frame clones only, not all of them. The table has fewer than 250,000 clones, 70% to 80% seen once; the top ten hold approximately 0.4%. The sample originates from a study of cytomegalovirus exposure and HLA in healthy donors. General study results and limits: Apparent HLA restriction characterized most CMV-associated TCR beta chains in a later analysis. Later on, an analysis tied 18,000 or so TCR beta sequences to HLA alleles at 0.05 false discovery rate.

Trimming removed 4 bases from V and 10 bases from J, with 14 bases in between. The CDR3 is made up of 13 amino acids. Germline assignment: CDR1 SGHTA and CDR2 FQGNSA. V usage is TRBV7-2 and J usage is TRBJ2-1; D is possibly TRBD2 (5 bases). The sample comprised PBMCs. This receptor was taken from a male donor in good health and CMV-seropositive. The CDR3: CASSSLPGSEQFF. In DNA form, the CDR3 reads TGTGCCAGCAGCTCGTTACCGGGGTCGGAGCAGTTCTTC.